The T cell receptor (beta chain) described here comes from a study of T cells in Graves' hyperthyroidism and ophthalmopathy. Template material for amplifying TCR beta CDR3 regions consisted of RNA transcripts. Using the HTBI primer set, a first-round RT-PCR was run on the TCR CDR3. One entry per CDR3 protein results from TCRdb running MiXCR on the multiplex PCR reads. Among about 570,000 distinct CDR3 sequences, about 43% were seen once, and the ten largest hold under 20%. This clonotype was recorded a few times. This sequence was found in an adult woman with Graves' disease, either hyperthyroidism or ophthalmopathy (not recorded which). Sample: peripheral blood or thyroid tissue (not recorded which).

CDR3 amino acids: CASSTRGGYTF. CDR3 DNA: TGTGCCAGCAGCACGAGAGGTGGCTACACCTTC. The chain links TRBV7-9 to TRBJ1-2; no firm D call. CDR1 is SEHNR and CDR2 is FQNEAQ in the germline V gene (reference sequence). The length of the CDR3 is 11 residues. V lost 5 bases to trimming and J lost 7 bases, with 8 bases between them. Together with reference TRBV7-9 and TRBJ1-2, the CDR3 gives the full variable domain: DTGVSQNPRHKITKRGQNVTFRCDPISEHNRLYWYRQTLGQGPEFLTYFQNEAQLEKSRLLSDRFSAERPKGSFSTLEIQRTEQGDSAMYLCASSTRGGYTFGSGTRLTVV.